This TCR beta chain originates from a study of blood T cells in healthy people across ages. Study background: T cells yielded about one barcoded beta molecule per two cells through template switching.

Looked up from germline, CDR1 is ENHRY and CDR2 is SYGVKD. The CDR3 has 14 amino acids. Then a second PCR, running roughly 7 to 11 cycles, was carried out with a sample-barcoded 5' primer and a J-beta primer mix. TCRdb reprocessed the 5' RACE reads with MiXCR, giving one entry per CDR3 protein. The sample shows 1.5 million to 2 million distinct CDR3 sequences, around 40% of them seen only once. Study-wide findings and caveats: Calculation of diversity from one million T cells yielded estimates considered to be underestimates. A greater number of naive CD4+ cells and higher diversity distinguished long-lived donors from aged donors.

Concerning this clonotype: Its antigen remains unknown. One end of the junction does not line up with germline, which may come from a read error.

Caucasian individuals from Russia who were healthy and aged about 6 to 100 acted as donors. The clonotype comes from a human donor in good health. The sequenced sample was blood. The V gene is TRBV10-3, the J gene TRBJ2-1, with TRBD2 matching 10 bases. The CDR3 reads CTISQRGGFNEQFF. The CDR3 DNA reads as TGTACCATCAGCCAGCGGGGGGGCTTTAATGAGCAGTTCTTC.